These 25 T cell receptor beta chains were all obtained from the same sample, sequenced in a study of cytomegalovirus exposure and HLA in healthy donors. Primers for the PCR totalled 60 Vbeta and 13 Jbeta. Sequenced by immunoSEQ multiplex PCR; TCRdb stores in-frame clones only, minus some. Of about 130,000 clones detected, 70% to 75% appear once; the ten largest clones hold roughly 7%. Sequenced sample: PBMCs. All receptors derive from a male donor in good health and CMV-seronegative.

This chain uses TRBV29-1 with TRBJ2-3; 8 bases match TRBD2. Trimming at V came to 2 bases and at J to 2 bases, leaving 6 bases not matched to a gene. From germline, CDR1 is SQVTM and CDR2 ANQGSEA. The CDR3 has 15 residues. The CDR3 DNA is TGCAGCGTTGAAAGGCGGGGGGTCCCCACAGATACGCAGTATTTT. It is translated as CSVERRGVPTDTQYF.

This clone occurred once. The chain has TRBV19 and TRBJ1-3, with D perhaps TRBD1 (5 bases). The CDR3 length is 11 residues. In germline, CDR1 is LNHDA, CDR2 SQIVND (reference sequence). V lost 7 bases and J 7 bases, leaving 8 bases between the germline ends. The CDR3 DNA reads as TGTGCCAGTACGGGGGTGAACACCATATATTTT. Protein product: CASTGVNTIYF. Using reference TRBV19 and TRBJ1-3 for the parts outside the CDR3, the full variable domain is DGGITQSPKYLFRKEGQNVTLSCEQNLNHDAMYWYRQDPGQGLRLIYYSQIVNDFQKGDIAEGYSVSREKKESFPLTVTSAQKNPTAFYLCASTGVNTIYFGEGSWLTVV.

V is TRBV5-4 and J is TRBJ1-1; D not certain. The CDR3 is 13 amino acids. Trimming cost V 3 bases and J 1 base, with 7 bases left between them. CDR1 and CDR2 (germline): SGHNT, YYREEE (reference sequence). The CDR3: CASSSLKNTEAFF. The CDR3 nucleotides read TGTGCCAGCAGCTCCCTTAAGAACACTGAAGCTTTCTTT.

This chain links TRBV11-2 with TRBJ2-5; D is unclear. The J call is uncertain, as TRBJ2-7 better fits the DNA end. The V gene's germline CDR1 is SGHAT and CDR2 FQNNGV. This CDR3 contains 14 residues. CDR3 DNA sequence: TGTGCCAGCAGCGTATCGCGGATAAACTACGAGCAGTACTTC. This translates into CASSVSRINYEQYF.

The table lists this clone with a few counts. The CDR3 DNA reads TGTGCCAGCAGCCAAGAGACAGGGAGCAACGAGCAGTACTTC. Residues: CASSQETGSNEQYF. The V and J genes are TRBV4-2 and TRBJ2-7, with 7 bases matching TRBD1. Germline-derived CDR1 and CDR2 are LGHNA and YNFKEQ. This CDR3 spans 14 amino acids. V dropped 0 bases and J dropped 5; count of bases not matched to a gene: 4.

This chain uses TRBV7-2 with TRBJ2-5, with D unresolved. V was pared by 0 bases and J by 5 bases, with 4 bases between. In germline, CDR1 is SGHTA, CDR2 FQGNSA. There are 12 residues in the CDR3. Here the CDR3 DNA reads TGTGCCAGCAGCTTAGCTCGGGAGACCCAGTACTTC. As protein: CASSLARETQYF.

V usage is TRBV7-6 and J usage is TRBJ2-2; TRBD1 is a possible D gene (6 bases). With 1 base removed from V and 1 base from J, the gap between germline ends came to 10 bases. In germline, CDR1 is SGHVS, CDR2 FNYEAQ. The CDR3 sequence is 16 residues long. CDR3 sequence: CASSLVQGLNTGELFF. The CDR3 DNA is TGTGCCAGCAGCTTAGTACAGGGTTTGAACACCGGGGAGCTGTTTTTT.

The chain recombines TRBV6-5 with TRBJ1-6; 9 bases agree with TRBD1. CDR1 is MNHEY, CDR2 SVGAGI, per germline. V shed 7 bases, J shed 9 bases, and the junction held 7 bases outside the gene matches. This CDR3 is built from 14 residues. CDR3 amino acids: CASTPTGGFSPLHF. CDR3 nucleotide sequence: TGTGCCAGCACGCCCACAGGGGGCTTTTCACCCCTCCACTTT.

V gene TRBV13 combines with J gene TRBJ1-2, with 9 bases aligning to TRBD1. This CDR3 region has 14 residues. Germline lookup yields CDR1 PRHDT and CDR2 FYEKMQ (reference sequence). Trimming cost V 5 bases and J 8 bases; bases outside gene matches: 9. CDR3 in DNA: TGTGCCAGCAGCGTCCGGGACAGGGCTCAGGGCTACACCTTC. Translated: CASSVRDRAQGYTF.

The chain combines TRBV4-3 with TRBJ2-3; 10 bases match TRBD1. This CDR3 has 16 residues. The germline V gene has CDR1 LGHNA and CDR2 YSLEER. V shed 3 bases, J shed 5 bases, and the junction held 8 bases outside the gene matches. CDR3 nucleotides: TGCGCCAGCAGCCAGGGGGACAGGGGCGTTGGAGATACGCAGTATTTT. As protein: CASSQGDRGVGDTQYF.

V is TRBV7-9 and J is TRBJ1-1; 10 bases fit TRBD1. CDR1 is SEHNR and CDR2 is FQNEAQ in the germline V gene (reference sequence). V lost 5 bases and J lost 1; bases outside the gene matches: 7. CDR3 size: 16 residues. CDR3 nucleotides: TGTGCCAGCAGCCCCGCGGGGACAGGGGCGAACACTGAAGCTTTCTTT. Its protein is CASSPAGTGANTEAFF. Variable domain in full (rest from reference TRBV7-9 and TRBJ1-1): DTGVSQNPRHKITKRGQNVTFRCDPISEHNRLYWYRQTLGQGPEFLTYFQNEAQLEKSRLLSDRFSAERPKGSFSTLEIQRTEQGDSAMYLCASSPAGTGANTEAFFGQGTRLTVV.

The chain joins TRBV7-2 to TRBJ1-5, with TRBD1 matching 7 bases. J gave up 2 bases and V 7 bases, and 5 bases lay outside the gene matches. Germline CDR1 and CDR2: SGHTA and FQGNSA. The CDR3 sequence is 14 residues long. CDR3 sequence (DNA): TGTGCCAGCAACCAGGGGGTTGGCAATCAGCCCCAGCATTTT. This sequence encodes CASNQGVGNQPQHF. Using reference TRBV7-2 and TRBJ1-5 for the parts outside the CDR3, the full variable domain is GAGVSQSPSNKVTEKGKDVELRCDPISGHTALYWYRQSLGQGLEFLIYFQGNSAPDKSGLPSDRFSAERTGGSVSTLTIQRTQQEDSAVYLCASNQGVGNQPQHFGDGTRLSIL.

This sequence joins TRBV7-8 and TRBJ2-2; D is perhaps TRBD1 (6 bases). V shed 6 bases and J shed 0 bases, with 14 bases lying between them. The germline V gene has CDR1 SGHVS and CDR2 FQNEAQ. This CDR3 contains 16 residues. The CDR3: CASRVDRITNTGELFF. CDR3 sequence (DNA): TGTGCCAGCAGGGTGGACAGAATAACGAACACCGGGGAGCTGTTTTTT. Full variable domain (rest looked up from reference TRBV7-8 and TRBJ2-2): GAGVSQSPRYKVAKRGQDVALRCDPISGHVSLFWYQQALGQGPEFLTYFQNEAQLDKSGLPSDRFFAERPEGSVSTLKIQRTQQEDSAVYLCASRVDRITNTGELFFGEGSRLTVL.

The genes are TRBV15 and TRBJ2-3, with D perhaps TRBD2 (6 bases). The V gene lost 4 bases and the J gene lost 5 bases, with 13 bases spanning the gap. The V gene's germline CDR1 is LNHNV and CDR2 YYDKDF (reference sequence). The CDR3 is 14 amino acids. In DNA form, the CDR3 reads TGTGCCACCAGCACCGGGAGAGGATTAGATACGCAGTATTTT. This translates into CATSTGRGLDTQYF.

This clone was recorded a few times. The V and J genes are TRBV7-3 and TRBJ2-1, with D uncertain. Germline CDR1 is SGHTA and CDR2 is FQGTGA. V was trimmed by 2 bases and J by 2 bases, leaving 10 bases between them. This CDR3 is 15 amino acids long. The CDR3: CASSLSRSAYNEQFF. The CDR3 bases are TGTGCCAGCAGCTTATCCCGATCGGCCTACAATGAGCAGTTCTTC.

This CDR3 is CASSIGGLGETQYF. The CDR3 DNA is TGTGCCAGTAGTATAGGAGGGCTCGGAGAGACCCAGTACTTC. The rearrangement joins TRBV19 to TRBJ2-5; D might be TRBD2 (5 bases). The CDR3 has 14 residues. Per germline, CDR1 LNHDA and CDR2 SQIVND (reference sequence). Between the trimmed V and J ends, which lost 1 base and 4 bases, there was a span of 10 bases. Drawing the rest from reference TRBV19 and TRBJ2-5, the complete variable domain is DGGITQSPKYLFRKEGQNVTLSCEQNLNHDAMYWYRQDPGQGLRLIYYSQIVNDFQKGDIAEGYSVSREKKESFPLTVTSAQKNPTAFYLCASSIGGLGETQYFGPGTRLLVL.

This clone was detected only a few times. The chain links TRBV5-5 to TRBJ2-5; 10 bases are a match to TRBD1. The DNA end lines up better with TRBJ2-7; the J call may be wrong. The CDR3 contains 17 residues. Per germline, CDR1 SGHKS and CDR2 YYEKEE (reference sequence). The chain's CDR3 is CASSLGWGQGLGSEQYF. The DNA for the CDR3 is TGTGCCAGCAGCTTGGGTTGGGGACAGGGGCTGGGGAGCGAGCAGTACTTC.

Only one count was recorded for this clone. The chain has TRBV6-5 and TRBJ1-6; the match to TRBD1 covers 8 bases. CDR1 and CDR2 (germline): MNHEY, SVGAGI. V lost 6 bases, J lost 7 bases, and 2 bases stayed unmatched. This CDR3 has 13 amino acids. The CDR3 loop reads CASSGTGNSPLHF. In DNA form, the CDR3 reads TGTGCCAGCAGCGGGACAGGAAATTCACCCCTCCACTTT.

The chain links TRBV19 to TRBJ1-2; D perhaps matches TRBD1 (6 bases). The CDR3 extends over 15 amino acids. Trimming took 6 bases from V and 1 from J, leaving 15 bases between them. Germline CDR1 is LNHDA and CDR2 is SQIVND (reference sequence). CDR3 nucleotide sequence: TGTGCCAGTAGACCAACTGGACAGCATAACTATGGCTACACCTTC. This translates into CASRPTGQHNYGYTF.

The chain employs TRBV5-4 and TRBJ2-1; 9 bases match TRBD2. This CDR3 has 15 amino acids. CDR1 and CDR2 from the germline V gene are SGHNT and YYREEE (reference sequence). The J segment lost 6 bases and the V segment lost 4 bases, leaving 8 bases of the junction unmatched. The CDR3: CASSMRGGRVNEQFF. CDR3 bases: TGTGCCAGCAGCATGCGGGGGGGCCGGGTCAATGAGCAGTTCTTC. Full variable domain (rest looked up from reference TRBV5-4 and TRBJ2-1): ETGVTQSPTHLIKTRGQQVTLRCSSQSGHNTVSWYQQALGQGPQFIFQYYREEENGRGNFPPRFSGLQFPNYSSELNVNALELDDSALYLCASSMRGGRVNEQFFGPGTRLTVL.

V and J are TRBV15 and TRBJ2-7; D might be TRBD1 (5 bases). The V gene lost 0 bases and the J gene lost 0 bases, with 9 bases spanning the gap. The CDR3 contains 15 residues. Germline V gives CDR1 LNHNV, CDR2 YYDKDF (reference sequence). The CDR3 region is CATSRDNRHSYEQYF. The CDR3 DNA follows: TGTGCCACCAGCAGAGATAACAGGCACTCCTACGAGCAGTACTTC.

The CDR3 is CASSLPGAYTEAFF. The CDR3 nucleotides read TGTGCCAGCAGTTTACCAGGGGCATACACTGAAGCTTTCTTT. The J gene is TRBJ1-1, the V gene TRBV5-4, with a tentative D call TRBD1 (6 bases). Trimming took off 5 bases at V and 3 bases at J, with 14 bases between the two ends. Germline values: CDR1 SGHNT, CDR2 YYREEE (reference sequence). This CDR3 contains 14 residues. Drawing the rest from reference TRBV5-4 and TRBJ1-1, the complete variable domain is ETGVTQSPTHLIKTRGQQVTLRCSSQSGHNTVSWYQQALGQGPQFIFQYYREEENGRGNFPPRFSGLQFPNYSSELNVNALELDDSALYLCASSLPGAYTEAFFGQGTRLTVV.

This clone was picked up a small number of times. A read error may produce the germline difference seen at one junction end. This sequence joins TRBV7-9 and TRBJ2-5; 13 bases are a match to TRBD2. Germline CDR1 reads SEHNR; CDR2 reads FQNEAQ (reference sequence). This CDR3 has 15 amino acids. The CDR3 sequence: CSSSTGTSGKETQYF. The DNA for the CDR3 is TGTTCCAGCAGCACCGGGACTAGCGGGAAAGAGACCCAGTACTTC.

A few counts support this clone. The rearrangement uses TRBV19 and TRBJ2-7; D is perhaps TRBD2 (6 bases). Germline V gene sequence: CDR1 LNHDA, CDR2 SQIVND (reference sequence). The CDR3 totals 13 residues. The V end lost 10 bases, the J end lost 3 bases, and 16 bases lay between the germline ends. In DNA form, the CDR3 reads TGTGCCACCTCCAGGGACTCCTACTACGAGCAGTACTTC. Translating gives CATSRDSYYEQYF.

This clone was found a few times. The CDR3 loop reads CAAGRDSYGYTF. As DNA, the CDR3 is TGTGCCGCGGGAAGGGACAGCTATGGCTACACCTTC. This sequence joins TRBV6-5 and TRBJ1-2, with 7 nucleotides matching TRBD1. The CDR3 is made up of 12 amino acids. V dropped 11 bases and J dropped 4; count of bases not matched to a gene: 7. Per germline, CDR1 MNHEY and CDR2 SVGAGI.